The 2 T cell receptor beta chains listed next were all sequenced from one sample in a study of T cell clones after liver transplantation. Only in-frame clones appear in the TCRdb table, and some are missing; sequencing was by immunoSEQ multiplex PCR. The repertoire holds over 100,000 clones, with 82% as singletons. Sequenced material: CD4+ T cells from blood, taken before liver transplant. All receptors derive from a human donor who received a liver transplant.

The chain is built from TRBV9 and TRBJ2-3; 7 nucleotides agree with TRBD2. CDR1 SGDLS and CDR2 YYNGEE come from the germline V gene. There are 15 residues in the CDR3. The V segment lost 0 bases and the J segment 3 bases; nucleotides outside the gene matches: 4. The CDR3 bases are TGTGCCAGCAGCGTAGGCGGGAGAAGGACAGATACGCAGTATTTT. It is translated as CASSVGGRRTDTQYF.

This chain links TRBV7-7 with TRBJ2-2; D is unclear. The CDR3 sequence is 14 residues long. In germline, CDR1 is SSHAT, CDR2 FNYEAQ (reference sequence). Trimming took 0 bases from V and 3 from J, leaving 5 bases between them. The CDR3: CASSLAGDTGELFF. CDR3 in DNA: TGTGCCAGCAGCTTAGCAGGAGACACCGGGGAGCTGTTTTTT.